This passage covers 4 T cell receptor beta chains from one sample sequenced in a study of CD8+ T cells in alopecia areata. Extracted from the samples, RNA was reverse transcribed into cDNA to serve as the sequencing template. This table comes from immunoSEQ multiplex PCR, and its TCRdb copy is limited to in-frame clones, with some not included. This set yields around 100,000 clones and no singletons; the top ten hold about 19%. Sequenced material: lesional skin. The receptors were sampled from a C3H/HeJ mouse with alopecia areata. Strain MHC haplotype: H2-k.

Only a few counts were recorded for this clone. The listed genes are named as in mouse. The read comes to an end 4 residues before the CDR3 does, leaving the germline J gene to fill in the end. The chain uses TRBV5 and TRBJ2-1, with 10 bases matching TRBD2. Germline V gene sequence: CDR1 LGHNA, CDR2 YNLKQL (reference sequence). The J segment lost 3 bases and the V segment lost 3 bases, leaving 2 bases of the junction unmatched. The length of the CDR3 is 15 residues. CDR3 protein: CASSQGLGFYAEQFF. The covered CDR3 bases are TGTGCCAGCAGCCAGGGACTGGGGTTCTATGCT.

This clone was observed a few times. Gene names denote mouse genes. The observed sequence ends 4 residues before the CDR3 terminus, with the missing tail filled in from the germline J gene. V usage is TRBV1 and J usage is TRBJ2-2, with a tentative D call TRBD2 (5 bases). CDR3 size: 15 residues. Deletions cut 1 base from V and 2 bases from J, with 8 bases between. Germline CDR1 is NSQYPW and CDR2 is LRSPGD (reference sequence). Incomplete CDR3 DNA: TGCACCTGCAGTGCAGTTCCTGGGAACACCGGG. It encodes CTCSAVPGNTG. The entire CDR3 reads CTCSAVPGNTGQLYF.

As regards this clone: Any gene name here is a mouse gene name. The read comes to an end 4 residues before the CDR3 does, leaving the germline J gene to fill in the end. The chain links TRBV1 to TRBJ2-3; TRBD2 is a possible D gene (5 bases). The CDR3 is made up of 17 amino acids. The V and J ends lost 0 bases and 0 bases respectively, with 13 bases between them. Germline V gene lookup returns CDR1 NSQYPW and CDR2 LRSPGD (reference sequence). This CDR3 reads CTCSADEDFLSAETLYF. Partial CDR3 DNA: TGCACCTGCAGTGCAGATGAGGACTTCCTTAGTGCAGAA.

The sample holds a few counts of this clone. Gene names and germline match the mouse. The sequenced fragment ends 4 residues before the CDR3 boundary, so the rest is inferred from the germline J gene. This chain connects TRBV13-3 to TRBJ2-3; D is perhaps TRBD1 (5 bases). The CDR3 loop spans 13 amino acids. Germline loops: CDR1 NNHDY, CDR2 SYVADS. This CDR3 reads CASSDRQRETLYF. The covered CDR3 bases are TGTGCCAGCAGTGATAGACAGAGAGAA.